The 13 T cell receptor beta chains below come from one sample, sequenced in a study of response to subunit inactivated influenza vaccine. A single record per CDR3 protein comes from TCRdb applying MiXCR to the RT-PCR reads. The sample has around 480,000 distinct CDR3 sequences; approximately 15% are singletons. The sample consisted of CD4+ T cells sorted from PBMCs, taken roughly 24 months after vaccination. Receptor source: a man between 50 and 70 years old who received an inactivated influenza vaccine.

V is TRBV7-9 and J is TRBJ2-7; 12 bases line up with TRBD1. Germline V CDR1 and CDR2: SEHNR, FQNEAQ (reference sequence). The CDR3 has 17 amino acids. With 5 bases clipped from V and 1 base from J, the junction kept 9 bases outside the gene matches. CDR3 nucleotides: TGTGCCAGCAGCCCCCCCGGGACAGGGGGCGTTTCCTACGAGCAGTACTTC. This codes for CASSPPGTGGVSYEQYF.

This clonotype appeared many times. The chain carries TRBV12-3 or TRBV12-4 and TRBJ2-1; TRBD2 might be the D (7 bases). Trimming took 3 bases from V and 7 from J, leaving 13 bases between them. The CDR3 has 14 amino acids. The CDR3 DNA sequence: TGTGCCAGCAGTTTTCGCGGGGGCGGGAATGAGCAGTTCTTC. Protein: CASSFRGGGNEQFF.

This clonotype has more than one count but fewer than ten. This chain links TRBV29-1 with TRBJ1-1, with D tentatively TRBD1 (5 bases). V lost 7 bases, J lost 0 bases, and 15 bases lay in between. Looked up from germline, CDR1 is SQVTM and CDR2 is ANQGSEA. CDR3 length: 14 amino acids. The CDR3 region has the DNA TGCAGCGATACGGGACCCGCAATGAACACTGAAGCTTTCTTT. This sequence encodes CSDTGPAMNTEAFF.

This clonotype was seen only a few times. The chain is built from TRBV5-6 and TRBJ2-7, with 11 bases lining up with TRBD2. CDR1 is SGHDT, CDR2 YYEEEE, per germline. Losses at the gene ends were 4 bases for V and 6 bases for J; bases not matched to a gene: 12. The length of the CDR3 is 16 residues. CDR3 nucleotide sequence: TGTGCCAGCAGCCCCCGACTAGCGGGACCCATGGCCGAGCAGTACTTC. This codes for CASSPRLAGPMAEQYF. Together with reference TRBV5-6 and TRBJ2-7, the CDR3 gives the full variable domain: DAGVTQSPTHLIKTRGQQVTLRCSPKSGHDTVSWYQQALGQGPQFIFQYYEEEERQRGNFPDRFSGHQFPNYSSELNVNALLLGDSALYLCASSPRLAGPMAEQYFGPGTRLTVT.

This clonotype was seen a handful of times. The CDR3 nucleotides are TGCGCCAGCAGCCAACAGACAGGGGCGATGAACACTGAAGCTTTCTTT. This sequence encodes CASSQQTGAMNTEAFF. The chain couples TRBV4-3 to TRBJ1-1; 8 bases agree with TRBD1. V was clipped by 2 bases and J by 0 bases; unmatched bases: 5. Germline assignment: CDR1 LGHNA and CDR2 YSLEER. The CDR3 runs 16 residues.

The chain couples TRBV20-1 to TRBJ2-2; D gene ambiguous. This CDR3 is 15 amino acids long. V was shortened by 0 bases and J by 6 bases, with 14 bases between the two germline ends. The germline gives CDR1 DFQATT, CDR2 SNEGSKA (reference sequence). The CDR3 DNA follows: TGCAGTGCTAGAGATTTTAACAGTGGCTCCGGGGAGCTGTTTTTT. It specifies CSARDFNSGSGELFF.

J is TRBJ2-7 and V is TRBV20-1; D might be TRBD1 (6 bases). Trimming stripped 6 bases from V and 3 bases from J, with 27 bases between. Germline V CDR1 and CDR2: DFQATT, SNEGSKA (reference sequence). This CDR3 comprises 17 residues. The CDR3 DNA reads as TGCAGTGCGCCGGGACAAGGAGAGCCCGCTCTTGGCTACGAGCAGTACTTC. Translated: CSAPGQGEPALGYEQYF.

The chain recombines TRBV5-4 with TRBJ2-5; D is unclear. Trimming removed 0 bases at V and 5 bases at J, with 14 bases between. This CDR3 is built from 15 residues. Looked up from germline, CDR1 is SGHNT and CDR2 is YYREEE (reference sequence). The CDR3 DNA reads as TGTGCCAGCAGCTTGGTTGGCGCTTTGCGGGAGACCCAGTACTTC. As protein: CASSLVGALRETQYF.

This clonotype has only a few counts. The rearrangement uses TRBV15 and TRBJ2-4; D possibly matches TRBD1 or TRBD2 (5 bases each). Germline assignment: CDR1 LNHNV and CDR2 YYDKDF (reference sequence). The CDR3 runs to 17 residues. The germline V and J ends were trimmed by 4 bases and 2 bases, with 18 bases remaining between them. CDR3: CATSTGPGRQSKNIQYF. The CDR3 DNA reads as TGTGCCACCAGCACGGGGCCAGGGCGACAGTCCAAAAACATTCAGTACTTC.

The genes are TRBV20-1 and TRBJ1-2; the match to TRBD1 covers 10 bases. Germline-derived CDR1 and CDR2 are DFQATT and SNEGSKA (reference sequence). V shed 5 bases, J shed 7 bases, and the junction held 13 bases outside the gene matches. The CDR3 covers 15 residues. The CDR3 DNA sequence: TGCAGTGCTCTAACCGGGACAGGGGATTTTCGTGGCTACACCTTC. This translates into CSALTGTGDFRGYTF.

This chain links TRBV20-1 with TRBJ2-1; TRBD1 agrees at 9 bases. The V and J ends lost 6 bases and 4 bases, in that order; junction bases with no gene match: 7. The CDR3 has 14 amino acids. Germline V gives CDR1 DFQATT, CDR2 SNEGSKA (reference sequence). CDR3 DNA sequence: TGCAGTGCCAGGGACAGGGCAATTTACAATGAGCAGTTCTTC. Translated: CSARDRAIYNEQFF.

This clonotype was recorded a few times. V and J are TRBV13 and TRBJ2-3, with D maybe TRBD2 (6 bases). In germline, CDR1 is PRHDT, CDR2 FYEKMQ (reference sequence). The V end lost 5 bases, the J end lost 0 bases, and 24 bases lay between the germline ends. The CDR3 is made up of 19 amino acids. CDR3 region: CASSPKFLAETSSTDTQYF. In nucleotides, the CDR3 is TGTGCCAGCAGCCCAAAATTCTTAGCGGAAACCTCTAGCACAGATACGCAGTATTTT.

In this sample, this clonotype turned up a few times. The V and J genes are TRBV29-1 and TRBJ1-5; D is unresolved. The CDR3 extends over 13 amino acids. V shed 1 base and J shed 7 bases, with 11 bases lying between them. Germline CDR1 is SQVTM and CDR2 is ANQGSEA. The chain's CDR3 is CSVEGGAGQPQHF. The CDR3, as DNA: TGCAGCGTTGAAGGGGGAGCGGGGCAGCCCCAGCATTTT.